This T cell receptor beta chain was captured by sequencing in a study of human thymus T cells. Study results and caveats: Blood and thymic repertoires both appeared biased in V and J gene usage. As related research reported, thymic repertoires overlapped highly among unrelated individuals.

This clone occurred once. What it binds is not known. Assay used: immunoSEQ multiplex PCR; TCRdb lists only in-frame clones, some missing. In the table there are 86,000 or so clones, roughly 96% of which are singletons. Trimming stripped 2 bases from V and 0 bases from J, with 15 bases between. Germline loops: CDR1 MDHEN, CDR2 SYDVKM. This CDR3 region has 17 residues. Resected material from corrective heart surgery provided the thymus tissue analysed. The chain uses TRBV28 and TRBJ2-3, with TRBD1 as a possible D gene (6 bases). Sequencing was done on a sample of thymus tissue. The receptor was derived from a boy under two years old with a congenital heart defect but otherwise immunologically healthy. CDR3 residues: CASSLIRGRTSTDTQYF. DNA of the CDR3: TGTGCCAGCAGTTTAATCAGGGGCCGAACTAGCACAGATACGCAGTATTTT.